This T cell receptor (beta chain) is drawn from a study of T cell responses to AZD1222 COVID-19 vaccine. Study results and caveats: Spike as a whole was targeted by vaccine-associated CD4 TCRs, dominant at 160-218 and 743-854. When two AZD1222 doses had been given, Spike-specific TCR breadth and depth rose. In a largely white British group with more females than males, clonal diversity was possibly underestimated.

Pooling of second doses given at about 4 or about 12 weeks was done. With regard to this clone: Its antigen remains unknown.

V was trimmed by 4 bases and J by 4 bases, leaving 10 bases between them. The CDR3 has 14 residues. Germline CDR1 LGHDT, CDR2 YNNKEL (reference sequence). TCRdb keeps only in-frame clones here, not all; method: immunoSEQ multiplex PCR. The table lists 70,000 to 100,000 clones, roughly 88% of them singletons. This rearrangement joins TRBV3-1 (or the pseudogene TRBV3-2) to TRBJ1-4; D gene ambiguous. The sequences come from peripheral blood, collected 28 days after the second AZD1222 dose. This TCR was sampled from an adult who received the AZD1222 COVID-19 vaccine. The CDR3 nucleotides are TGTGCCAGCAGCCGCGGACCGCGTAATGAAAAACTGTTTTTT. Encoded protein: CASSRGPRNEKLFF.